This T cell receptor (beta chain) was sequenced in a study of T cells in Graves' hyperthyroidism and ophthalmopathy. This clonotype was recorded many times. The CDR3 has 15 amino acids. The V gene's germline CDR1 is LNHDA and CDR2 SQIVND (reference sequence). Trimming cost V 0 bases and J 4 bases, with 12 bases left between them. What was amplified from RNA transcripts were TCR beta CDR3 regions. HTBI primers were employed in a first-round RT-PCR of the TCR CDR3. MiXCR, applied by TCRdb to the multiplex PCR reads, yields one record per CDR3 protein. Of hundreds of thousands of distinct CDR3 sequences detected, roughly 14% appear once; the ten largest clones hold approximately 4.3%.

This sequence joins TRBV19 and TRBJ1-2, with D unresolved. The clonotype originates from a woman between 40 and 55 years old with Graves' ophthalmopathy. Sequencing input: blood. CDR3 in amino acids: CASSIDRGSAYGYTF. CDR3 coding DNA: TGTGCCAGTAGTATAGATCGCGGGTCGGCCTATGGCTACACCTTC.